A single sample gave rise to the 4 T cell receptor beta chains below, sequenced in a study of cytomegalovirus exposure and HLA in healthy donors. The study ran its PCR with 60 Vbeta and 13 Jbeta primers. TCRdb keeps only in-frame clones here, not all; method: immunoSEQ multiplex PCR. The sample shows fewer than 250,000 clones, 65% to 85% of them seen only once. Sequenced input: PBMCs. The receptors shown here come from a woman aged 18-35 years in good health and CMV-seronegative.

The rearrangement uses TRBV5-1 and TRBJ2-7; 9 positions match TRBD1. V lost 4 bases to trimming and J lost 6 bases; unmatched junction nucleotides: 5. The CDR3 length is 13 residues. The germline V gene has CDR1 SGHRS and CDR2 YFSETQ. The CDR3 here is CASSAGQGAEQYF. For the CDR3, the DNA is TGCGCCAGCAGCGCGGGACAGGGTGCCGAGCAGTACTTC.

This clone was detected a few times. The chain combines TRBV5-1 with TRBJ1-1, with TRBD1 matching 9 bases. The CDR3 is 18 residues long. J gave up 2 bases and V 4 bases, and 15 bases lay outside the gene matches. Looked up from germline, CDR1 is SGHRS and CDR2 is YFSETQ. The DNA of the CDR3 is TGCGCCAGCAGCCTATGGGACCTCGGACAGGGGCTAAACACTGAAGCTTTCTTT. Translated: CASSLWDLGQGLNTEAFF.

This chain joins TRBV6-5 and TRBJ1-2; 9 positions match TRBD1. The CDR3 extends over 12 amino acids. V dropped 8 bases and J dropped 7; count of bases not matched to a gene: 5. Germline lookup yields CDR1 MNHEY and CDR2 SVGAGI. The CDR3 DNA follows: TGTGCCAGCTCCGACAGGGGGGGTGGCTACACCTTC. Its protein is CASSDRGGGYTF.

This clone has just one count. This chain joins TRBV6-5 and TRBJ1-6; D is possibly TRBD1 (6 bases). Germline values: CDR1 MNHEY, CDR2 SVGAGI. The CDR3 runs 15 residues. V dropped 6 bases and J dropped 7 bases, with 16 bases sitting between them. This CDR3 reads CASSAGERRNSPLHF. The CDR3 DNA reads as TGTGCCAGCAGCGCAGGGGAAAGACGAAATTCACCCCTCCACTTT.